These T cell receptor beta chains were read from a single sample in a study of T cell responses to AZD1222 COVID-19 vaccine. Generated by immunoSEQ multiplex PCR, the TCRdb table keeps only in-frame clones and is missing some. This table has some 150,000 clones, under 95% appearing once. Sequences were derived from peripheral blood, sampled on day 0 of AZD1222 vaccination. These receptors were taken from an adult in good health. CDR3s include the opening cysteine and the closing phenylalanine or tryptophan. D genes are given only for firm matches.

V gene	D gene	CDR3 protein
TRBV9	-	CASSPRTADRYGYTF
TRBV28	-	CASSIPGRSYEQYF
TRBV11-3	TRBD1	CASSLRGQGETQYF
TRBV7-9	-	CASSLAQNYTF
TRBV6-6	-	CASSRPGEATGNTIYF
TRBV3-1/TRBV3-2	-	CASSQSEGGYTF
TRBV5-8	TRBD1	CASSFIRQGDYEQYF
TRBV6-5	-	CASLRTVKGTQYF
TRBV4-3	-	CASSRYGRGRETQYF
TRBV18	TRBD1	CASGRGQGEKLFF
TRBV7-2	TRBD1	CASSLAPGTVRPGELFF
TRBV12-5	-	CASGFHLGLKDNEQFF
TRBV18	TRBD1	CASQGDRESHGYTF
TRBV5-5	-	CASSLGLGNEQFF
TRBV7-9	-	CASSSDSPNRKTYEQYF
TRBV4-1	TRBD1	CASSWDRDRTSYEQFF
TRBV30	-	CAWSVKGRAYNQPQHF
TRBV6-5	-	CASSYSWTNYEQYF
TRBV28	TRBD2	CASSSTGTSGPTDTQYF
TRBV27	-	CASSSYPGDLGYGYTF
TRBV2	TRBD1	CASSRDKGANYGYTF
TRBV5-5	-	CASSLGTGVEQFF
TRBV18	-	CASSPQTGRNTEAFF
TRBV28	-	CASNRVGDTQYF
TRBV5-4	TRBD2	CASSLGLAGGLYEQYF
TRBV28	-	CASHPRGSTELFF
TRBV11-2	-	CASSTPRGAGREKLFF
TRBV29-1	-	CSVESKGTGELFF
TRBV28	-	CASRTGTLSTDTQYF
TRBV7-8	TRBD1	CASSPNRGPLETQYF
TRBV19	TRBD2	CASSTIAGGTYNEQFF
TRBV5-1	TRBD2	CASSPGVSGSSYNEQFF
TRBV28	TRBD2	CASSSVSGRVLYEQYF
TRBV7-9	-	CASSLASPDYGYTF
TRBV19	TRBD1	CASSRGTGRGKTQYF
TRBV6-5	-	CASSYIGTGTEAFF
TRBV28	-	CASRGSRADGYTF
TRBV5-8	-	CASSTPRGANYGYTF
TRBV19	TRBD2	CASSPSGGYYEQYF
TRBV27	-	CASSLWQSSYNSPLHF
TRBV11-2	-	CASSYGTPWGYTF
TRBV2	-	CASSAGHYNTGELFF
TRBV30	-	CACPPSGLRSYNSPLHF
TRBV28	-	CASSFRGRDEQYF
TRBV7-2	-	CASSLRAIGNEQFF
TRBV18	-	CASSPPAGTSYEQYF
TRBV2	TRBD1	CASSDPGQLDNEQFF
TRBV10-3	-	CAIKDPGTTYEQYF
TRBV24-1	-	CATSDLDSSEAFF
TRBV3-1/TRBV3-2	-	CASSQAGHSGETQYF
TRBV7-9	TRBD1	CASSSNRLQGSSPLHF
TRBV6-5	-	CASSYDGRANNEQFF
TRBV28	TRBD1	CASSFRDRVVSYGYTF
TRBV15	-	CATSSRRGNEQYF
TRBV6-6	-	CASGGASNQPQHF
TRBV7-2	TRBD1	CASSATYDRGHYNEQFF